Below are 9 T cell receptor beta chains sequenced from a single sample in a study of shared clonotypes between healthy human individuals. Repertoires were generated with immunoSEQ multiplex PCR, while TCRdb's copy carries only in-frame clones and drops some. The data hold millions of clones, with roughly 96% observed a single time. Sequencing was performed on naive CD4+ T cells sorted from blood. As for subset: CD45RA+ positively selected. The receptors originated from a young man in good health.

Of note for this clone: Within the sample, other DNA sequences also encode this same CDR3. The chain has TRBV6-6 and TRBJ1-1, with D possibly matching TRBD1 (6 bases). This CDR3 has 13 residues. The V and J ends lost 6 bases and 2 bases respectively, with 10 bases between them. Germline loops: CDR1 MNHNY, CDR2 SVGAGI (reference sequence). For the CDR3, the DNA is TGTGCCAGCAGCCTACAGGGAAACACTGAAGCTTTCTTT. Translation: CASSLQGNTEAFF.

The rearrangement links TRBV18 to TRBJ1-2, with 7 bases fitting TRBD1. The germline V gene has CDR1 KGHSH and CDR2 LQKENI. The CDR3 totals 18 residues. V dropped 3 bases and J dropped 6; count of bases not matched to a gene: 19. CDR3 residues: CASSPLPEGAENFDGYTF. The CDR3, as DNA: TGTGCCAGCTCACCCCTTCCAGAGGGGGCAGAAAATTTCGATGGCTACACCTTC.

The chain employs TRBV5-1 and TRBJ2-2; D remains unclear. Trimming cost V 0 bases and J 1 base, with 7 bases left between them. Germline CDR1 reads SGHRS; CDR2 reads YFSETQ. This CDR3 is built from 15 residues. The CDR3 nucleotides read TGCGCCAGCAGCTTGGTGTTCGGGAACACCGGGGAGCTGTTTTTT. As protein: CASSLVFGNTGELFF.

CDR3 region: CASSQEAGLGEKLFF. DNA of the CDR3: TGCGCCAGCAGCCAAGAGGCAGGTCTAGGGGAAAAACTGTTTTTT. The chain links TRBV4-1 to TRBJ1-4; D is unresolved. The V and J ends lost 0 bases and 8 bases respectively, with 13 bases between them. Per germline, CDR1 MGHRA and CDR2 YSYEKL. This CDR3 contains 15 residues.

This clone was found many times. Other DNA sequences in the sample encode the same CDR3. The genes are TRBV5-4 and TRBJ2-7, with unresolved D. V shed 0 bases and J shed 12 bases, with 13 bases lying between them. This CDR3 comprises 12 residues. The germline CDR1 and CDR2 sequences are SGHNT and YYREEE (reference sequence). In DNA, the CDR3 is TGTGCCAGCAGCTTGGAAGGGCCTAAGCTGTACTTC. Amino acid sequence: CASSLEGPKLYF.

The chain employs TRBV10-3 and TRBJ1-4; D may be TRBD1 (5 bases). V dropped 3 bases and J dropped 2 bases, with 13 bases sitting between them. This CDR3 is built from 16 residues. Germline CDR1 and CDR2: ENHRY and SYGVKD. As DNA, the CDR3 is TGTGCCATCAGTGACAGAGTCGGGGCGACTAATGAAAAACTGTTTTTT. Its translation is CAISDRVGATNEKLFF.

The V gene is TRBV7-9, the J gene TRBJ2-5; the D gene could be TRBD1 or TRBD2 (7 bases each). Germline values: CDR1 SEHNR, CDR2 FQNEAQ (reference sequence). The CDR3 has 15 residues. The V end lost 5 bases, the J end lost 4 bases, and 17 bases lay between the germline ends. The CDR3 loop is CASSLGDREGETQYF. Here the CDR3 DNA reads TGTGCCAGCAGCCTAGGAGACAGGGAGGGAGAGACCCAGTACTTC. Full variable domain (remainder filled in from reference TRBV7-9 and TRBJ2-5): DTGVSQNPRHKITKRGQNVTFRCDPISEHNRLYWYRQTLGQGPEFLTYFQNEAQLEKSRLLSDRFSAERPKGSFSTLEIQRTEQGDSAMYLCASSLGDREGETQYFGPGTRLLVL.

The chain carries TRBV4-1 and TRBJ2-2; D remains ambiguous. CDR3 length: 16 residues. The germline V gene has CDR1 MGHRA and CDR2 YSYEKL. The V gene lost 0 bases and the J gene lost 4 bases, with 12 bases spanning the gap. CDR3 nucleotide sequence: TGCGCCAGCAGCCAAGAGGACGGTCGCGTCACCGGGGAGCTGTTTTTT. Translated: CASSQEDGRVTGELFF.

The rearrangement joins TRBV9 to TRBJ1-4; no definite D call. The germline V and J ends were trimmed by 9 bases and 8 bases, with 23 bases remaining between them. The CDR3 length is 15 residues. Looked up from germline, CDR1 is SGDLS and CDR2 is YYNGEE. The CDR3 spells CATSSEGKPGEKLFF. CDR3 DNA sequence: TGTGCCACCTCGTCGGAAGGTAAACCGGGAGAAAAACTGTTTTTT.